These 32 T cell receptor beta chains came from one sample sequenced in a study of cytomegalovirus exposure and HLA in healthy donors. PCR primers comprised 60 Vbeta and 13 Jbeta primers. Assay: immunoSEQ multiplex PCR; the TCRdb copy retains only in-frame clones and omits some. The sample has 150,000 to 180,000 clones; under 85% are singletons. The sequencing input was PBMCs. The receptors shown here come from a man aged 18 to 29 in good health and CMV-seronegative.

This chain connects TRBV6-6 to TRBJ2-5; D unresolved. The J call is in doubt because the DNA end fits TRBJ2-7 better. The CDR3 totals 12 residues. Germline lookup yields CDR1 MNHNY and CDR2 SVGAGI (reference sequence). The CDR3 sequence: CASRSTAYEQYF. The CDR3 DNA is TGTGCCAGCAGATCTACAGCCTACGAGCAGTACTTC.

The chain has TRBV7-2 and TRBJ2-7, with a tentative D call TRBD2 (5 bases). CDR3 length equals 14 residues. Trimming shortened V by 1 base and J by 4 bases, and 11 bases separated the two germline ends. Per the germline V gene, CDR1 is SGHTA and CDR2 is FQGNSA. The CDR3 DNA follows: TGTGCCAGCAGCTTAGATAGCGCCTTGTACGAGCAGTACGTC. This encodes CASSLDSALYEQYV.

The chain is built from TRBV5-8 and TRBJ2-7; the D is unclear. V lost 3 bases, J lost 9 bases, and 16 bases lay in between. Germline V gene sequence: CDR1 SGHTS, CDR2 YDEGEE. The CDR3 loop spans 13 amino acids. The CDR3 nucleotides are TGTGCCAGCAGCTACGGCCAGGTCCTTGGGCAGTACTTC. Protein sequence: CASSYGQVLGQYF.

V is TRBV5-1 and J is TRBJ1-3; 9 bases align to TRBD1. Unmatched junction bases numbered 7, after V lost 0 bases and J lost 3 bases. The CDR3 consists of 17 residues. Germline assignment: CDR1 SGHRS and CDR2 YFSETQ. The CDR3 sequence: CASSLATGGASGNTIYF. CDR3 bases: TGCGCCAGCAGCTTGGCCACAGGGGGCGCGAGTGGAAACACCATATATTTT.

The chain couples TRBV9 to TRBJ1-3; 7 nucleotides agree with TRBD1. CDR1 and CDR2 (germline): SGDLS, YYNGEE. The CDR3 covers 15 residues. V lost 3 bases to trimming and J lost 0 bases; unmatched junction nucleotides: 3. The CDR3 region has the DNA TGTGCCAGCAGCGCTGGGACAGCCTCTGGAAACACCATATATTTT. Translating it yields CASSAGTASGNTIYF.

This rearrangement joins TRBV9 to TRBJ2-5, with TRBD1 matching 9 bases. Matching the DNA end better, TRBJ2-7 makes the J call doubtful. The germline CDR1 and CDR2 sequences are SGDLS and YYNGEE. This CDR3 comprises 14 residues. CDR3: CASSVGDRVGEQYF. The DNA for the CDR3 is TGTGCCAGCAGCGTGGGGGACAGGGTCGGCGAGCAGTACTTC.

The V gene is TRBV5-6, the J gene TRBJ1-6, with D uncertain. This CDR3 region has 12 residues. Germline lookup yields CDR1 SGHDT and CDR2 YYEEEE. Trimming took off 1 base at V and 10 bases at J, with 6 bases between the two ends. CDR3 residues: CASSLQRSPLHF. In nucleotides, the CDR3 is TGTGCCAGCAGCTTGCAGCGGTCACCCCTCCACTTT.

The chain combines TRBV27 with TRBJ1-5; D may be TRBD1 (6 bases). The CDR3 loop spans 16 amino acids. With 5 bases removed from V and 7 bases from J, the gap between germline ends came to 21 bases. The germline CDR1 and CDR2 sequences are MNHEY and SMNVEV (reference sequence). CDR3 residues: CASSMTGGGLFQPQHF. The CDR3 coding sequence is TGTGCCAGCAGTATGACAGGCGGAGGTCTCTTCCAGCCCCAGCATTTT.

The chain employs TRBV15 and TRBJ2-3; TRBD2 is a possible D gene (6 bases). From germline, CDR1 is LNHNV and CDR2 YYDKDF (reference sequence). This CDR3 spans 15 amino acids. V was clipped by 1 base and J by 5 bases, with 13 bases between them. The CDR3 sequence is CATSRGGVVEDTQYF. The CDR3 DNA follows: TGTGCCACCAGCAGAGGGGGGGTCGTGGAAGATACGCAGTATTTT.

The chain couples TRBV7-2 to TRBJ2-1; 8 bases fit TRBD2. This CDR3 spans 15 amino acids. Unmatched junction bases numbered 3, after V lost 2 bases and J lost 3 bases. Germline V gives CDR1 SGHTA, CDR2 FQGNSA. The CDR3 DNA is TGTGCCAGCAGCTTAATCCGGGGGGGCTACAATGAGCAGTTCTTC. This gives the protein CASSLIRGGYNEQFF.

The rearrangement links TRBV29-1 to TRBJ1-2; D possibly corresponds to TRBD1 (6 bases). This CDR3 spans 17 amino acids. Germline V gene data show CDR1 as SQVTM and CDR2 as ANQGSEA. Trimming removed 1 base from V and 0 bases from J, with 18 bases in between. The CDR3 loop reads CSVEGGPGVTSNYGYTF. CDR3 coding DNA: TGCAGCGTTGAAGGAGGCCCAGGGGTAACCTCTAACTATGGCTACACCTTC.

The rearrangement uses TRBV23-1 and TRBJ1-2; D perhaps matches TRBD1 (5 bases). TRBV23-1 has ORF status, its function being uncertain. Trimming took 0 bases from V and 3 from J, leaving 8 bases between them. CDR3 length: 14 residues. CDR3 sequence reads: CASSQSGGDYGYTF. The DNA for the CDR3 is TGCGCCAGCAGTCAATCTGGGGGGGACTATGGCTACACCTTC.

The chain links TRBV5-6 to TRBJ2-7; TRBD2 might be the D (6 bases). The CDR3 loop spans 15 amino acids. Deletions cut 0 bases from V and 4 bases from J, with 14 bases between. The germline CDR1 and CDR2 sequences are SGHDT and YYEEEE. The CDR3 DNA reads as TGTGCCAGCAGCTTGGGGGGGAGGCCGGGGTACGAGCAGTACTTC. Translation gives CASSLGGRPGYEQYF.

The genes are TRBV7-6 and TRBJ2-1; 9 nucleotides line up with TRBD2. V shed 5 bases, J shed 2 bases, and the junction held 7 bases outside the gene matches. Looked up from germline, CDR1 is SGHVS and CDR2 is FNYEAQ. This CDR3 region has 16 residues. CDR3 bases: TGTGCCAGCAGCAGGCCCCCTAGCGGGACCTACAATGAGCAGTTCTTC. The encoded protein is CASSRPPSGTYNEQFF.

The rearrangement joins TRBV5-1 to TRBJ2-1, with D maybe TRBD1 (5 bases). The CDR3 extends over 15 amino acids. Trimming cost V 5 bases and J 5 bases, with 17 bases left between them. CDR1 and CDR2 (germline): SGHRS, YFSETQ. CDR3 in DNA: TGCGCCAGCAGGGGGCTGCAGGCGATTAACAATGAGCAGTTCTTC. This codes for CASRGLQAINNEQFF.

The rearrangement uses TRBV30 and TRBJ2-1, with D tentatively TRBD2 (6 bases). Germline assignment: CDR1 GTSNPN and CDR2 SVGIG (reference sequence). The V end lost 5 bases, the J end lost 7 bases, and 15 bases lay between the germline ends. This CDR3 is 13 amino acids long. The CDR3 sequence: CAWRNLAGNEQFF. DNA for the CDR3: TGTGCCTGGCGGAATCTGGCGGGGAATGAGCAGTTCTTC.

The genes are TRBV19 and TRBJ1-1, with 7 positions matching TRBD1. Germline loops: CDR1 LNHDA, CDR2 SQIVND (reference sequence). The CDR3 extends over 15 amino acids. V dropped 7 bases and J dropped 2; count of bases not matched to a gene: 10. This chain's CDR3 is CASTLTGPTNTEAFF. CDR3 nucleotide sequence: TGTGCCAGTACTTTGACAGGGCCAACCAACACTGAAGCTTTCTTT.

This chain uses TRBV4-3 with TRBJ2-3; 7 bases line up with TRBD2. The CDR3 totals 15 residues. With V trimmed by 7 bases and J by 4 bases, 11 bases remained unmatched. CDR1 and CDR2 from the germline V gene are LGHNA and YSLEER. CDR3 sequence: CASTPGGEGADTQYF. The CDR3 DNA reads as TGCGCCAGCACCCCTGGGGGGGAAGGGGCAGATACGCAGTATTTT.

V usage is TRBV2 and J usage is TRBJ1-5, with 9 bases identical to TRBD1. Trimming took 4 bases from V and 7 from J; bases not matched to a gene: 8. The CDR3 loop spans 15 amino acids. CDR1 is SNHLY and CDR2 is FYNNEI in the germline V gene. In DNA, the CDR3 is TGTGCCAGCAGTGGACAGGGGGGAACTACGCAGCCCCAGCATTTT. Its protein is CASSGQGGTTQPQHF.

The V gene is TRBV11-2, the J gene TRBJ2-1, with D perhaps matching TRBD2 (6 bases). Per germline, CDR1 SGHAT and CDR2 FQNNGV. V shed 1 base and J shed 7 bases, with 17 bases lying between them. The CDR3 has 16 residues. Here the CDR3 reads CASSLVGRVGGNEQFF. The DNA of the CDR3 is TGTGCCAGCAGCTTAGTGGGTCGGGTGGGAGGTAATGAGCAGTTCTTC.

The V and J genes are TRBV2 and TRBJ2-7; 7 positions match TRBD1. The ends lost 5 bases at V and 7 bases at J; junction bases unmatched: 17. Germline V gives CDR1 SNHLY, CDR2 FYNNEI. This CDR3 comprises 16 residues. CDR3 bases: TGTGCCAGCAGTCGACCCCGGGACAGTCATCCATGGGAGCAGTACGTC. Translated, it gives CASSRPRDSHPWEQYV.

This chain links TRBV2 with TRBJ2-7; D possibly corresponds to TRBD1 (6 bases). CDR3 length: 13 amino acids. Germline V gives CDR1 SNHLY, CDR2 FYNNEI. The V end lost 4 bases, the J end lost 4 bases, and 11 bases lay between the germline ends. The CDR3 reads CASSVDRSYEQYV. The CDR3 DNA is TGTGCCAGCAGTGTAGACAGGTCTTACGAGCAGTACGTC.

Details on this clone: Mismatch with germline at one junction end may stem from a read error. This chain connects TRBV6-5 to TRBJ1-2; 7 bases agree with TRBD1. The length of the CDR3 is 14 residues. Looked up from germline, CDR1 is MNHEY and CDR2 is SVGAGI. The chain's CDR3 is CASSYSDSEGARLF. CDR3 coding DNA: TGTGCCAGCAGTTACTCCGACTCGGAGGGGGCCCGGCTCTTC.

CDR3 sequence (DNA): TGTGCCAGCAGTGAAAGGGGGCCCTACAATGAGCAGTTCTTC. Translation gives CASSERGPYNEQFF. The J gene is TRBJ2-1, the V gene TRBV2, with TRBD1 matching 7 bases. This CDR3 is 14 amino acids long. Trimming at V came to 2 bases and at J to 2 bases, leaving 0 bases not matched to a gene. The germline gives CDR1 SNHLY, CDR2 FYNNEI.

The V call is TRBV9, the J call TRBJ2-1, with TRBD2 as a possible D gene (6 bases). Germline lookup yields CDR1 SGDLS and CDR2 YYNGEE. The V end was cut by 3 bases, the J end by 4 bases, with 14 bases between. This CDR3 contains 15 residues. This chain's CDR3 is CASSAGGGQYNEQFF. DNA for the CDR3: TGTGCCAGCAGCGCCGGGGGTGGGCAGTACAATGAGCAGTTCTTC.

This chain uses TRBV7-2 with TRBJ2-3; TRBD2 matches at 9 bases. Per the germline V gene, CDR1 is SGHTA and CDR2 is FQGNSA. Trimming cost V 3 bases and J 5 bases; bases outside gene matches: 15. This CDR3 spans 18 amino acids. The CDR3 coding sequence is TGTGCCAGCAGCTTTCCGCTACTAGCGGGCCCTACGAGAGATACGCAGTATTTT. Residues: CASSFPLLAGPTRDTQYF.

The chain recombines TRBV7-2 with TRBJ1-4, with D tentatively TRBD1 (5 bases). Germline CDR1 is SGHTA and CDR2 is FQGNSA. The germline V and J ends were trimmed by 2 bases and 0 bases, with 7 bases remaining between them. CDR3 size: 15 residues. CDR3 residues: CASSLRGTTNEKLFF. The CDR3 DNA is TGTGCCAGCAGCTTAAGGGGTACAACTAATGAAAAACTGTTTTTT.

This clone was counted a few times. CDR3 amino acids: CATSVGQGLNEQYV. The CDR3 DNA reads as TGTGCCACCAGCGTGGGACAGGGTTTAAACGAGCAGTACGTC. The chain has TRBV15 and TRBJ2-7, with 9 bases lining up with TRBD1. V lost 5 bases, J lost 5 bases, and 7 bases stayed unmatched. This CDR3 comprises 14 residues. Germline lookup yields CDR1 LNHNV and CDR2 YYDKDF (reference sequence).

V is TRBV27 and J is TRBJ1-6; D possibly corresponds to TRBD1 (6 bases). The CDR3 length is 14 residues. The germline V gene has CDR1 MNHEY and CDR2 SMNVEV (reference sequence). With 3 bases removed from V and 9 bases from J, the gap between germline ends came to 12 bases. The DNA for the CDR3 is TGTGCCAGCAGTTTGGACAGTACGAGTTCACCCCTCCACTTT. Translating gives CASSLDSTSSPLHF.

The chain joins TRBV5-1 to TRBJ2-3; TRBD1 agrees at 9 bases. CDR1 is SGHRS and CDR2 is YFSETQ in the germline V gene. V shed 0 bases, J shed 0 bases, and the junction held 2 bases outside the gene matches. The CDR3 totals 16 residues. The CDR3 here is CASSLADRGSTDTQYF. CDR3 coding DNA: TGCGCCAGCAGCTTGGCGGACAGGGGCAGCACAGATACGCAGTATTTT.

The V and J genes are TRBV6-5 and TRBJ1-5, with TRBD1 identical over 9 bases. Germline trimming cut 3 bases from V and 5 bases from J; bases unmatched to any gene: 2. Germline V gene lookup returns CDR1 MNHEY and CDR2 SVGAGI. The CDR3 sequence is 14 residues long. CDR3 DNA sequence: TGTGCCAGCAGTTATGGACAGGGGCATCAGCCCCAGCATTTT. This translates into CASSYGQGHQPQHF.

This chain uses TRBV11-2 with TRBJ2-3, with 8 bases aligning to TRBD2. This CDR3 is 16 amino acids long. The germline gives CDR1 SGHAT, CDR2 FQNNGV. V shed 1 base and J 0 bases; nucleotides not matched to a gene: 3. In nucleotides, the CDR3 is TGTGCCAGCAGCTTAGTCGGGGGGGGGAGCACAGATACGCAGTATTTT. Its translation: CASSLVGGGSTDTQYF.